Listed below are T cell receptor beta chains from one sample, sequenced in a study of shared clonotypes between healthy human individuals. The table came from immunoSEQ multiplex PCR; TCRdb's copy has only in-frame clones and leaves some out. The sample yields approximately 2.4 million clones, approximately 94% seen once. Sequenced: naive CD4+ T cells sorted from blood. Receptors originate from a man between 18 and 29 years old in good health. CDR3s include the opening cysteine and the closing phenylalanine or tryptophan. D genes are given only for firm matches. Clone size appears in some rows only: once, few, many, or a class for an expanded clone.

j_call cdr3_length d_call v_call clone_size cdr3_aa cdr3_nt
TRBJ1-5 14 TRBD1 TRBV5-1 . CASSIGQGSQPQHF TGCGCCAGCAGCATAGGACAGGGAAGTCAGCCCCAGCATTTT
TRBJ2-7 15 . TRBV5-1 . CASSPLGSGSYEQYF TGCGCCAGCAGCCCTCTAGGTAGCGGCTCCTACGAGCAGTACTTC
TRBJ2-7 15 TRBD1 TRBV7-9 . CASSLNGQGPYEQYF TGTGCCAGCAGCTTAAACGGACAGGGTCCCTACGAGCAGTACTTC
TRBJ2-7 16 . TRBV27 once CASRHSGQGNPYEQYF TGTGCCAGCAGGCACAGTGGGCAAGGGAATCCCTACGAGCAGTACTTC
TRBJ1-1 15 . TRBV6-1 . CASSVVGRWSTEAFF TGTGCCAGCAGTGTGGTAGGGAGATGGAGCACTGAAGCTTTCTTT
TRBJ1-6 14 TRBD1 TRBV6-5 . CATGQGWADSPLHF TGTGCCACCGGACAGGGTTGGGCTGATTCACCCCTCCACTTT
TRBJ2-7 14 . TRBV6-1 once CASSEYVKAYEQYF TGTGCCAGCAGTGAATATGTCAAAGCCTACGAGCAGTACTTC
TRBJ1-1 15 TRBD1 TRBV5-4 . CASSRDRGLDTEAFF TGTGCCAGCAGCCGGGACAGGGGGCTGGACACTGAAGCTTTCTTT
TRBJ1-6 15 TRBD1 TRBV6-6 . CASSYAAGGDSPLHF TGTGCCAGCAGTTACGCGGCAGGGGGCGATTCACCCCTCCACTTT
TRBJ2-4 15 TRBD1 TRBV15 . CATSRDRDSKNIQYF TGTGCCACCAGCAGAGACCGGGACAGCAAAAACATTCAGTACTTC
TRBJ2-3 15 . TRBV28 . CASITGEVGTDTQYF TGTGCCAGCATCACAGGGGAGGTGGGCACAGATACGCAGTATTTT
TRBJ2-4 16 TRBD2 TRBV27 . CASSPLAGVGKNIQYF TGTGCCAGCAGTCCTCTAGCGGGAGTAGGCAAAAACATTCAGTACTTC
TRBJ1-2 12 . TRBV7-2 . CASSPGVEGYTF TGTGCCAGCAGCCCGGGGGTCGAGGGCTACACCTTC
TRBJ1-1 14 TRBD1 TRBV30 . CAWSLDREQTEAFF TGTGCCTGGAGCCTTGACAGGGAGCAAACTGAAGCTTTCTTT
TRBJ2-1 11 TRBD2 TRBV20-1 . CSATSGVEQFF TGCAGTGCTACTAGCGGAGTTGAGCAGTTCTTC
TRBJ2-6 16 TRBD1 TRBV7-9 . CAPLGQGAAGANVLTF TGTGCCCCCTTGGGGCAGGGGGCCGCTGGGGCCAACGTCCTGACTTTC
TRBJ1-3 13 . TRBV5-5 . CASSPVVGNTIYF TGTGCCAGCAGCCCGGTCGTTGGGAACACCATATATTTT
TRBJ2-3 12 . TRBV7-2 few CASSFSTDTQYF TGTGCCAGCAGCTTCAGCACAGATACGCAGTATTTT
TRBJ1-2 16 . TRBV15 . CATSRDLNQDSGGYTF TGTGCCACCAGCAGAGATTTGAACCAGGACTCAGGTGGCTACACCTTC
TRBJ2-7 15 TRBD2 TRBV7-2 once CASSLTSGGSYEQYF TGTGCCAGCAGCTTAACTAGCGGGGGTTCCTACGAGCAGTACTTC
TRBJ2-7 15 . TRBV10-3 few CAISESIWGSDEQYF TGTGCCATCAGTGAGTCGATTTGGGGATCGGACGAGCAGTACTTC
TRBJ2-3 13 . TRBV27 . CASQGVWADTQYF TGTGCCAGCCAGGGTGTCTGGGCAGATACGCAGTATTTT
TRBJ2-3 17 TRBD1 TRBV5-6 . CASSALMTGASTDTQYF TGTGCCAGCAGCGCGTTGATGACAGGGGCTAGCACAGATACGCAGTATTTT
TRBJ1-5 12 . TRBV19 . CATSGGWGPQHF TGTGCCACCTCAGGTGGCTGGGGGCCCCAGCATTTT
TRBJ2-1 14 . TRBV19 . CASSMAVLDNEQFF TGTGCCAGTAGTATGGCGGTCTTGGACAATGAGCAGTTCTTC
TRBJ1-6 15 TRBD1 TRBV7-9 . CASSLEPGTGIPLHF TGTGCCAGCAGCCTAGAACCGGGGACAGGTATCCCCCTCCACTTT
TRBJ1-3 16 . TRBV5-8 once CASSTKGRYSGNTIYF TGTGCCAGCAGCACGAAAGGGCGATACTCTGGAAACACCATATATTTT
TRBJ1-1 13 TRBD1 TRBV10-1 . CASSESTGGRAFF TGCGCCAGCAGTGAGTCAACAGGGGGCAGAGCTTTCTTT
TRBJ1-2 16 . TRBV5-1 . CASSLGPLQGTGPYTF TGCGCCAGCAGCTTGGGCCCGCTTCAAGGCACAGGGCCCTACACCTTC
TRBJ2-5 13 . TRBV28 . CASSEGPQETQYF TGTGCCAGCAGTGAGGGCCCCCAAGAGACCCAGTACTTC
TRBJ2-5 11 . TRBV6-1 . CASTPQETQYF TGTGCCAGCACCCCACAAGAGACCCAGTACTTC
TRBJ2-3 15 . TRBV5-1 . CASSLEAGDSDTQYF TGCGCCAGCAGCTTGGAGGCAGGGGATTCAGATACGCAGTATTTT
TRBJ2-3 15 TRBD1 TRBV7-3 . CASSPQGQGSDTQYF TGTGCCAGCAGCCCACAAGGACAGGGCTCAGATACGCAGTATTTT
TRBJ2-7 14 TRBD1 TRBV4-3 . CASSPQTGGYEQYF TGCGCCAGCAGCCCCCAAACAGGGGGTTACGAGCAGTACTTC
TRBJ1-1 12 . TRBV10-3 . CAISESGFEAFF TGTGCCATCAGTGAGTCTGGCTTTGAAGCTTTCTTT
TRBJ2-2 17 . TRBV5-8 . CASSLAGRALPTGELFF TGTGCCAGCAGCTTGGCAGGCAGGGCCCTTCCTACCGGGGAGCTGTTTTTT
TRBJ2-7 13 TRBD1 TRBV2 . CASSGTGRYEQYF TGTGCCAGCTCCGGGACAGGGAGATACGAGCAGTACTTC
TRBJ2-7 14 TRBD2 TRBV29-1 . CSVAPRREPYEQYF TGCAGCGTGGCCCCTCGGCGGGAGCCGTACGAGCAGTACTTC
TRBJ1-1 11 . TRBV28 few CATAALPEAFF TGTGCCACAGCCGCCCTCCCTGAAGCTTTCTTT
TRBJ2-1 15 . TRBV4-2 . CASSPGKGPYNEQFF TGTGCCAGCAGCCCTGGGAAGGGTCCCTACAATGAGCAGTTCTTC
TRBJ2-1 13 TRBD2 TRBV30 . CAWGTSGPGFRFF TGTGCCTGGGGGACTAGCGGGCCTGGTTTTCGGTTCTTC
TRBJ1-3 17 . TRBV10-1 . CASRYPGRGISGNTIYF TGCGCCAGCAGATACCCAGGACGTGGTATCTCTGGAAACACCATATATTTT
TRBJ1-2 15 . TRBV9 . CASSVVGGGNYGYTF TGTGCCAGCAGCGTAGTAGGGGGTGGGAACTATGGCTACACCTTC
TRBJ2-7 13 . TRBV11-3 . CASSFFAGYEQYF TGTGCCAGCAGCTTTTTCGCGGGGTACGAGCAGTACTTC
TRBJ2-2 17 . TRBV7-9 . CASSVYEGVINTGELFF TGTGCCAGCAGCGTATATGAGGGCGTAATTAACACCGGGGAGCTGTTTTTT
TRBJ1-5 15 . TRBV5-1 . CASSLEGTSNQPQHF TGCGCCAGCAGCCTCGAGGGGACTAGCAATCAGCCCCAGCATTTT
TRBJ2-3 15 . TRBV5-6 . CASSLTRGSTDTQYF TGTGCCAGCAGCTTGACCCGGGGGAGCACAGATACGCAGTATTTT
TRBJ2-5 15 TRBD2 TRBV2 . CASSGLAGGRETQYF TGTGCCAGCAGTGGACTAGCGGGGGGGCGAGAGACCCAGTACTTC
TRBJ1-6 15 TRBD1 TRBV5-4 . CASSSPGQGNSPLHF TGTGCCAGCAGCAGCCCGGGACAGGGGAATTCACCCCTCCACTTT
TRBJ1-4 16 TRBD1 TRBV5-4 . CASSYGTGAPREKLFF TGTGCCAGCAGTTACGGGACAGGGGCCCCTAGGGAAAAACTGTTTTTT
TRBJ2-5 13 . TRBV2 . CASIWQVQETQYF TGTGCCAGCATATGGCAGGTACAAGAGACCCAGTACTTC
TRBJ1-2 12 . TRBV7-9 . CASSLVGESYTF TGTGCCAGCAGCTTAGTTGGGGAGAGCTACACCTTC
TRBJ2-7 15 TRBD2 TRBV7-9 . CASSLTSGSSYEQYF TGTGCCAGCAGCTTGACTAGCGGGAGCTCCTACGAGCAGTACTTC